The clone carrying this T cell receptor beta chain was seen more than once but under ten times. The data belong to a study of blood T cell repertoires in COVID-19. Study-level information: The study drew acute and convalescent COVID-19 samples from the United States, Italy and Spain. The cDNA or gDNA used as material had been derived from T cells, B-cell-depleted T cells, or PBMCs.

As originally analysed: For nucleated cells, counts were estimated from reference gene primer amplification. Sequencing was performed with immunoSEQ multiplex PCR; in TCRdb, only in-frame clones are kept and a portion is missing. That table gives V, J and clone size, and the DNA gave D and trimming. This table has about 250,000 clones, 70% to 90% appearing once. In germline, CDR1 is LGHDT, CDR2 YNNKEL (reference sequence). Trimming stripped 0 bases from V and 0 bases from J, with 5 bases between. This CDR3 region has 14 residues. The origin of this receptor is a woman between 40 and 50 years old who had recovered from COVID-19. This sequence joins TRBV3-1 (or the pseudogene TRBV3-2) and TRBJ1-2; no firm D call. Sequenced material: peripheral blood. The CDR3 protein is CASSQERSNYGYTF. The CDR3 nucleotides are TGTGCCAGCAGCCAAGAGAGATCTAACTATGGCTACACCTTC.